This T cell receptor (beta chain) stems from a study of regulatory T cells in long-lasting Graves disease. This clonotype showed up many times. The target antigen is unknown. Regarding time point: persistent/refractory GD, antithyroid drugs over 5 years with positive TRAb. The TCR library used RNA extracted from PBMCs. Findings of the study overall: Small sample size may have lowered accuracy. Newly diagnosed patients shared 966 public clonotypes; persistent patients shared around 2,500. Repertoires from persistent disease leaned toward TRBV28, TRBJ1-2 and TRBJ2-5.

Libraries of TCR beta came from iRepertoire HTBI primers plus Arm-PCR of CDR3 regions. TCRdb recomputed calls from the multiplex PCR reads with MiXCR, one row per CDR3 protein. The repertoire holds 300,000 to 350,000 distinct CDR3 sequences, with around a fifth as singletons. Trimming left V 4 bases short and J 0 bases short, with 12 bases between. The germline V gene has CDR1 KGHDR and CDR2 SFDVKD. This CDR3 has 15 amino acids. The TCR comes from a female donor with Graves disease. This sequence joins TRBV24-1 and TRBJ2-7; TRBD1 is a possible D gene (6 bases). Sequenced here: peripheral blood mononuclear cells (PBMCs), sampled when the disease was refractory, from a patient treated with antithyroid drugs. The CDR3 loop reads CATSEGTSYSYEQYF. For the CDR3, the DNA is TGTGCCACCAGTGAAGGGACATCGTACTCCTACGAGCAGTACTTC.